A single T cell receptor beta chain is shown here with its context. What it binds is not known. The PCR used 60 Vbeta and 13 Jbeta primers. TCRdb's table, derived via immunoSEQ multiplex PCR, lists solely in-frame clones and lacks some. The sample holds 150,000 to 200,000 clones, approximately 80% seen once. This entry comes from a study of cytomegalovirus exposure and HLA in healthy donors. Regarding the study as a whole: It was around 160 TCR beta chains that were listed as cytomegalovirus-associated.

From germline, CDR1 is MGHRA and CDR2 YSYEKL. The CDR3 is 16 residues long. The trim removed 4 bases at V and 1 base at J, leaving 9 bases unmatched. The chain links TRBV4-1 to TRBJ2-5, with 7 bases lining up with TRBD2. This receptor was identified in a woman aged 30 to 39 in good health and CMV-seronegative. The material sequenced was PBMCs. In DNA, the CDR3 is TGCGCCAGCAGCCGAGAAATAGGGAGGGCCCAAGAGACCCAGTACTTC. Translation gives CASSREIGRAQETQYF.